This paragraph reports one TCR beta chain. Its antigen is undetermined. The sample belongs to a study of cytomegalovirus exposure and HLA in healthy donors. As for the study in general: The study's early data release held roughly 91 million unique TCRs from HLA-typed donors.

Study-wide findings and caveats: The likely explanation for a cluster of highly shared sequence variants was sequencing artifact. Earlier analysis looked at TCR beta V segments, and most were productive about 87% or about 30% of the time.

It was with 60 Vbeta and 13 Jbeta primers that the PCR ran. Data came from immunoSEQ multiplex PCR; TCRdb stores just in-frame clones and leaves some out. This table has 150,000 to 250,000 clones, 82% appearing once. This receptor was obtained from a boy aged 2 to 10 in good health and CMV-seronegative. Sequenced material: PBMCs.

CDR3 in amino acids: CSVGGGSTYEQYF. The CDR3 DNA reads TGCAGCGTTGGGGGGGGCTCGACCTACGAGCAGTACTTC. V and J are TRBV29-1 and TRBJ2-7, with a weak D call TRBD2 (7 bases). V dropped 4 bases and J dropped 2 bases, with 12 bases sitting between them. The CDR3 is 13 residues long. Germline CDR1 SQVTM, CDR2 ANQGSEA.